Listed below are T cell receptor beta chains from one sample, sequenced in a study of T cell repertoires in cytomegalovirus infection. No antigens are known for them. Via MiXCR, TCRdb re-called the reads, giving one row per CDR3 protein. The table records a few hundred thousand distinct CDR3 sequences, over 35% of them present only once. The sample consisted of cultured PBMCs, taken from culture after CMV antigen stimulation. The receptors were gathered from a human donor in good health (CMV status not recorded). Some clones in this sample may be carry-over from other donors' samples. Each CDR3 is given with its conserved first and last residue. Fields, in order: D gene, clone size, J gene, V gene, CDR3 protein, CDR3 DNA. A D gene is named only where the DNA matches it firmly. Some rows mark clone size as missing; the rest say once, few, many or name a class of expanded clone.

>TRBD2|NA|TRBJ2-3|TRBV12-3/TRBV12-4
CASGTSGGNTQYF
TGTGCCAGCGGGACTAGCGGGGGGAATACGCAGTATTTT
>NA|many|TRBJ1-1|TRBV7-2
CASSFGPNTEAFF
TGTGCCAGCAGTTTCGGACCGAACACTGAAGCTTTCTTT
>NA|NA|TRBJ2-1|TRBV19
CASSITDGSYNEQFF
TGTGCCAGTAGTATAACGGACGGCTCCTACAATGAGCAGTTCTTC
>NA|few|TRBJ1-2|TRBV10-3
CAISEPPKHNYGYTF
TGTGCCATCAGTGAACCCCCCAAGCATAACTATGGCTACACCTTC
>NA|few|TRBJ2-6|TRBV7-2
CASSPSSTGANVLTF
TGTGCCAGCAGCCCATCTAGTACGGGGGCCAACGTCCTGACTTTC
>NA|NA|TRBJ1-1|TRBV29-1
CSGRGNTEAFF
TGCAGCGGTAGGGGGAACACTGAAGCTTTCTTT
>NA|few|TRBJ2-1|TRBV4-3
CASSRGLSGVDEQFF
TGCGCCAGCAGCCGGGGCCTTTCGGGAGTGGATGAGCAGTTCTTC
>NA|many|TRBJ2-7|TRBV7-2
CASSHQRSYEQYF
TGTGCCAGCAGCCACCAGAGGTCCTACGAGCAGTACTTC
>NA|NA|TRBJ2-7|TRBV18
CASSPPDDRGREQYF
TGTGCCAGCTCACCACCGGACGACCGGGGGCGCGAGCAGTACTTC
>NA|NA|TRBJ2-3|TRBV5-1
CASSSKDSHTQYF
TGCGCCAGCAGCTCCAAGGACAGCCACACGCAGTATTTT
>TRBD1|NA|TRBJ2-1|TRBV12-3/TRBV12-4
CASTLQGAENEQFF
TGTGCCAGCACCTTACAGGGGGCGGAGAATGAGCAGTTCTTC
>NA|NA|TRBJ2-7|TRBV11-2
CASSQRPDYEQYF
TGTGCCAGCAGCCAACGTCCCGACTACGAGCAGTACTTC
>TRBD1|NA|TRBJ2-3|TRBV6-5
CASSRGTDRACTDTQYF
TGTGCCAGCAGCCGTGGGACCGACAGGGCCTGCACAGATACGCAGTATTTT
>NA|few|TRBJ2-7|TRBV2
CASSDEFGGFVREQYF
TGTGCCAGCAGTGATGAATTTGGCGGGTTCGTACGCGAGCAGTACTTC